This T cell receptor beta chain was sequenced during a study of blood T cell repertoires in COVID-19. Overall study: Samples representing acute and convalescent COVID-19 were sourced from the United States, Italy and Spain.

Donors were grouped by their self-reported clinical history. Germline V gives CDR1 SGHNT, CDR2 YYREEE (reference sequence). The CDR3 has 16 amino acids. The germline V and J ends were trimmed by 0 bases and 2 bases, with 11 bases remaining between them. This table comes from immunoSEQ multiplex PCR, and its TCRdb copy is limited to in-frame clones, with some not included. The data contain approximately 350,000 clones, roughly nine tenths of them seen just once; the ten biggest clones take up roughly 3%. The chain recombines TRBV5-4 with TRBJ2-2; no definite D call. This TCR was recovered from a woman in her thirties who had recovered from COVID-19. Sample: PBMCs or T cells enriched from blood (not recorded which). This CDR3 reads CASSLASGANTGELFF. In DNA form, the CDR3 reads TGTGCCAGCAGCTTGGCGTCCGGTGCAAACACCGGGGAGCTGTTTTTT.